The 16 T cell receptor beta chains given below trace back to one sample, sequenced in a study of blood T cell repertoires in COVID-19. Sequencing used immunoSEQ multiplex PCR; TCRdb keeps in-frame clones, though not all of them. The table has roughly 210,000 clones, 88% seen once. Material: peripheral blood. The receptors originated from a man between 65 and 85 years old with acute or convalescent COVID-19.

The chain couples TRBV28 to TRBJ1-2; no clear D gene. The CDR3 spans 12 residues. CDR1 and CDR2 (germline): MDHEN, SYDVKM. Trimming stripped 3 bases from V and 4 bases from J, with 6 bases between. The CDR3 DNA reads as TGTGCCAGCAGTTTTGCCAGCTATGGCTACACCTTC. This translates into CASSFASYGYTF.

V and J are TRBV3-1 (or the pseudogene TRBV3-2) and TRBJ2-7; no clear D gene. Germline assignment: CDR1 LGHDT and CDR2 YNNKEL (reference sequence). Deletions cut 2 bases from V and 6 bases from J, with 5 bases between. CDR3 length equals 11 residues. The CDR3 sequence is CASSQTVEQYF. The CDR3 region has the DNA TGTGCCAGCAGCCAAACAGTCGAGCAGTACTTC.

This rearrangement joins TRBV20-1 to TRBJ2-5; D remains unclear. The CDR3 covers 11 residues. V was clipped by 6 bases and J by 5 bases, with 10 bases between them. CDR1 is DFQATT, CDR2 SNEGSKA, per germline (reference sequence). The CDR3 nucleotides are TGCAGTGCGAACCCCGGGGAGACCCAGTACTTC. Protein sequence: CSANPGETQYF.

The rearrangement uses TRBV11-2 and TRBJ2-7, with D unresolved. Germline V lookup: CDR1 SGHAT, CDR2 FQNNGV. The CDR3 is 12 residues long. V lost 4 bases and J lost 4, with 8 bases in between. The CDR3 DNA follows: TGTGCCAGCAGCTCCACATCGTACGAGCAGTACTTC. Amino acids: CASSSTSYEQYF.

The count of this clone is one. Other DNA sequences in the same sample also yield this CDR3. The rearrangement links TRBV30 to TRBJ1-1, with D uncertain. V lost 0 bases and J 3 bases, leaving 8 bases between the germline ends. This CDR3 is 13 amino acids long. Looked up from germline, CDR1 is GTSNPN and CDR2 is SVGIG (reference sequence). The CDR3 spells CAWSVRGDTEAFF. Here the CDR3 DNA reads TGTGCCTGGAGTGTCCGGGGAGACACTGAAGCTTTCTTT.

The chain uses TRBV5-1 and TRBJ2-5; D possibly corresponds to TRBD1 (6 bases). This CDR3 contains 14 residues. The V gene lost 1 base and the J gene lost 3 bases, with 10 bases spanning the gap. Per germline, CDR1 SGHRS and CDR2 YFSETQ. This CDR3 is CASSLQGREETQYF. The CDR3, as DNA: TGCGCCAGCAGCTTGCAGGGGCGGGAAGAGACCCAGTACTTC.

The chain employs TRBV9 and TRBJ1-2, with D possibly TRBD1 on 6 matching bases. CDR3 length equals 13 residues. Germline V lookup: CDR1 SGDLS, CDR2 YYNGEE. V dropped 3 bases and J dropped 5 bases, with 11 bases sitting between them. CDR3 bases: TGTGCCAGCAGCGCCCGACAGGCGTATGGCTACACCTTC. Its protein product is CASSARQAYGYTF.

This clone was seen a few times. The genes are TRBV10-1 and TRBJ2-7, with D possibly TRBD2 on 6 matching bases. The V end was cut by 3 bases, the J end by 2 bases, with 11 bases between. Germline assignment: CDR1 WNHNN and CDR2 SYGVQD (reference sequence). The CDR3 is made up of 14 amino acids. The CDR3 protein is CASSESSATYEQYF. CDR3 coding DNA: TGCGCCAGCAGTGAATCTAGCGCGACCTACGAGCAGTACTTC.

The V gene is TRBV3-1 (or the pseudogene TRBV3-2), the J gene TRBJ2-1, with TRBD1 identical over 11 bases. The V gene's germline CDR1 is LGHDT and CDR2 YNNKEL (reference sequence). Trimming took 2 bases from V and 6 from J; bases not matched to a gene: 12. The CDR3 consists of 18 residues. CDR3 protein: CASSQRRPGQGARNEQFF. The CDR3, as DNA: TGTGCCAGCAGCCAAAGGCGGCCCGGACAGGGGGCTCGCAATGAGCAGTTCTTC.

The genes are TRBV5-4 and TRBJ2-1; D is ambiguous. This CDR3 region has 15 residues. Germline lookup yields CDR1 SGHNT and CDR2 YYREEE (reference sequence). V gave up 3 bases and J gave up 4 bases, with 14 bases separating them. CDR3 amino acids: CASSSAEEPYNEQFF. The DNA of the CDR3 is TGTGCCAGCAGCTCCGCCGAGGAGCCTTACAATGAGCAGTTCTTC. Complete variable domain (other parts from reference TRBV5-4 and TRBJ2-1): ETGVTQSPTHLIKTRGQQVTLRCSSQSGHNTVSWYQQALGQGPQFIFQYYREEENGRGNFPPRFSGLQFPNYSSELNVNALELDDSALYLCASSSAEEPYNEQFFGPGTRLTVL.

This rearrangement joins TRBV3-1 (or the pseudogene TRBV3-2) to TRBJ2-7; D possibly corresponds to TRBD2 (6 bases). Germline CDR1 reads LGHDT; CDR2 reads YNNKEL (reference sequence). The CDR3 has 15 residues. Trimming cost V 4 bases and J 1 base, with 14 bases left between them. CDR3 sequence reads: CASSPRDGESYEQYF. CDR3 coding DNA: TGTGCCAGCAGCCCGCGGGACGGAGAATCCTACGAGCAGTACTTC.

The CDR3 sequence: CASSPPMTTEAFF. The CDR3 nucleotides read TGTGCCAGCTCACCACCGATGACAACCGAAGCTTTCTTT. The chain recombines TRBV18 with TRBJ1-1, with no clear D. CDR3 length: 13 amino acids. The germline V and J ends were trimmed by 0 bases and 8 bases, with 10 bases remaining between them. Germline CDR1 is KGHSH and CDR2 is LQKENI.

CDR3 residues: CASTETGGAETQYF. The DNA of the CDR3 is TGTGCCAGCACCGAGACAGGGGGGGCAGAGACCCAGTACTTC. The chain carries TRBV14 and TRBJ2-5, with 9 bases that match TRBD1. CDR1 SGHDN and CDR2 FVKESK come from the germline V gene. The CDR3 extends over 14 amino acids. Trimming removed 7 bases from V and 4 bases from J; junction bases left unmatched: 7.

The DNA for the CDR3 is TGTGCCAGCAGTGAATGGGAGTTTCAGCCCCAGCATTTT. Amino acids: CASSEWEFQPQHF. V usage is TRBV2 and J usage is TRBJ1-5; no reliable D call. V lost 2 bases and J 6 bases, leaving 8 bases between the germline ends. Germline V gene sequence: CDR1 SNHLY, CDR2 FYNNEI. The CDR3 has 13 amino acids.

The chain couples TRBV18 to TRBJ2-5; tentative D call: TRBD1 (6 bases). This CDR3 is 14 amino acids long. Trimming removed 3 bases from V and 0 bases from J, with 8 bases in between. The germline V gene encodes CDR1 KGHSH and CDR2 LQKENI. The CDR3, as DNA: TGTGCCAGCTCACCTCAGGGGTACCAAGAGACCCAGTACTTC. Protein product: CASSPQGYQETQYF. Using reference TRBV18 and TRBJ2-5 for the parts outside the CDR3, the full variable domain is NAGVMQNPRHLVRRRGQEARLRCSPMKGHSHVYWYRQLPEEGLKFMVYLQKENIIDESGMPKERFSAEFPKEGPSILRIQQVVRGDSAAYFCASSPQGYQETQYFGPGTRLLVL.

J is TRBJ1-1 and V is TRBV5-1, with a tentative D call TRBD1 (6 bases). The germline V gene has CDR1 SGHRS and CDR2 YFSETQ. CDR3 size: 13 residues. The V gene lost 2 bases and the J gene lost 8 bases, with 13 bases spanning the gap. The CDR3, as DNA: TGCGCCAGCAGCTTTACAACAGGGTTAGAAGCTTTCTTT. Its protein product is CASSFTTGLEAFF.